What follows are 18 T cell receptor beta chains derived from one specimen sequenced in a study of control samples from healthy donors and cancer patients (dated by TCRdb to the early 2020s). The library was obtained by the immunoSEQ multiplex PCR assay. The source is immuneACCESS, and TCRdb retained only in-frame sequences with V and J called. Part of the clones is not carried over; for the studies checked, unresolved V genes explain less than half of this, and the remainder is unexplained. This sample has about 180,000 clones in its table, and around 94% of those were observed once. Jointly, the top ten make up about 1.5% of the sample. Sequencing input: blood. Source of these receptors: a woman aged 18 to 35 in good health.

The genes are TRBV24-1 and TRBJ2-1, with 7 bases identical to TRBD1. The CDR3 is 15 amino acids. V was clipped by 1 base and J by 7 bases; unmatched bases: 6. Germline CDR1 and CDR2: KGHDR and SFDVKD. The CDR3 DNA is TGTGCCACCAGTGATTTTTCACAGGGGTCGAATGAGCAGTTCTTC. Its protein is CATSDFSQGSNEQFF.

V is TRBV27 and J is TRBJ1-2; 7 nucleotides agree with TRBD1. CDR1 and CDR2 (germline): MNHEY, SMNVEV (reference sequence). This CDR3 has 11 residues. The V gene end was trimmed by 10 bases and the J gene end by 6 bases; junction bases not matched to a gene: 5. CDR3 region: CATRGVDGYTF. CDR3 DNA: TGTGCCACCAGGGGGGTGGATGGCTACACCTTC.

The chain employs TRBV7-2 and TRBJ1-2, with no clear D. This CDR3 has 12 residues. Germline CDR1 SGHTA, CDR2 FQGNSA. V lost 7 bases to trimming and J lost 8 bases, with 14 bases between them. The CDR3 coding sequence is TGTGCCAGCAACTCCCCTAGAGGGGGCTACACCTTC. Translating it yields CASNSPRGGYTF.

In its sample, this clone was seen a few times. V and J are TRBV27 and TRBJ2-7; D may be TRBD1 or TRBD2 (5 bases each). The CDR3 extends over 14 amino acids. Trimming took 8 bases from V and 1 from J, leaving 15 bases between them. Germline V gives CDR1 MNHEY, CDR2 SMNVEV (reference sequence). The CDR3 loop is CASRIGGGSYEQYF. The CDR3 bases are TGTGCCAGCCGCATAGGTGGGGGTTCCTACGAGCAGTACTTC.

The genes are TRBV11-2 and TRBJ2-2; 9 bases are shared with TRBD1. This CDR3 contains 16 residues. The germline V gene has CDR1 SGHAT and CDR2 FQNNGV. The J segment lost 4 bases and the V segment lost 1 base, leaving 4 bases of the junction unmatched. The CDR3 DNA follows: TGTGCCAGCAGCTTAGTGGGACAGGGACCCACCGGGGAGCTGTTTTTT. This gives the protein CASSLVGQGPTGELFF.

The rearrangement joins TRBV12-3 or TRBV12-4 to TRBJ1-6, with 7 bases fitting TRBD1. Unmatched junction bases numbered 4, after V lost 7 bases and J lost 7 bases. CDR3 size: 13 residues. The CDR3 nucleotides read TGTGCCAGCACCGGCAGGGGGAATTCACCCCTCCACTTT. Its protein is CASTGRGNSPLHF.

This rearrangement joins TRBV24-1 to TRBJ1-2; weak D call: TRBD1 (5 bases). Looked up from germline, CDR1 is KGHDR and CDR2 is SFDVKD. The V end lost 6 bases, the J end lost 4 bases, and 8 bases lay between the germline ends. This CDR3 has 12 residues. CDR3 nucleotide sequence: TGTGCCACCAGTCAGGGTAGCTATGGCTACACCTTC. It encodes CATSQGSYGYTF.

J is TRBJ1-1 and V is TRBV11-2; D call uncertain. Trimming pared 6 bases from V and 8 bases from J, leaving 10 bases between. Germline V gene data show CDR1 as SGHAT and CDR2 as FQNNGV. This CDR3 is 11 amino acids long. CDR3 protein: CASRSQKEAFF. The CDR3 nucleotides are TGTGCCAGCAGGAGCCAAAAAGAAGCTTTCTTT.

The chain couples TRBV7-9 to TRBJ1-4, with unresolved D. The CDR3 is 15 amino acids. Trimming shortened V by 7 bases and J by 5 bases, and 17 bases separated the two germline ends. In germline, CDR1 is SEHNR, CDR2 FQNEAQ (reference sequence). Here the CDR3 reads CASTRSEERNEKLFF. The DNA for the CDR3 is TGTGCCAGCACCAGATCCGAGGAACGCAATGAAAAACTGTTTTTT.

CDR3 coding DNA: TGTGCCAGCTCACCAGCAGGGCCTAATGAAAAACTGTTTTTT. As protein: CASSPAGPNEKLFF. This chain links TRBV18 with TRBJ1-4; D is possibly TRBD1 (5 bases). The CDR3 runs to 14 residues. In germline, CDR1 is KGHSH, CDR2 LQKENI. Trimming pared 2 bases from V and 3 bases from J, leaving 7 bases between.

The chain carries TRBV18 and TRBJ2-1, with TRBD2 matching 10 bases. CDR1 and CDR2 from the germline V gene are KGHSH and LQKENI. J lost 5 bases, V lost 2 bases, and 6 bases had no gene match. CDR3 length: 16 amino acids. The CDR3 protein is CASSPGIAGGNNEQFF. CDR3 DNA sequence: TGTGCCAGCTCACCAGGAATAGCGGGGGGAAACAATGAGCAGTTCTTC.

The chain employs TRBV15 and TRBJ2-1; 10 positions agree with TRBD1. The J segment lost 8 bases and the V segment lost 5 bases, leaving 6 bases of the junction unmatched. The CDR3 is 14 residues long. From germline, CDR1 is LNHNV and CDR2 YYDKDF (reference sequence). CDR3: CATSPGTGDHEQFF. The CDR3 nucleotides are TGTGCCACCAGCCCCGGGACAGGGGACCATGAGCAGTTCTTC.

This clone was recorded only once. The chain employs TRBV5-1 and TRBJ1-1; no reliable D call. Between the trimmed V and J ends, which lost 0 bases and 2 bases, there was a span of 8 bases. Germline CDR1 reads SGHRS; CDR2 reads YFSETQ. CDR3 length: 14 residues. In DNA form, the CDR3 reads TGCGCCAGCAGCTTGGTAAGTCTCAACACTGAAGCTTTCTTT. This gives the protein CASSLVSLNTEAFF.

This chain uses TRBV12-5 with TRBJ2-7; 9 bases map to TRBD1. Trimming cost V 7 bases and J 1 base; bases outside gene matches: 32. Germline CDR1 reads LGHNT; CDR2 reads FRNRAP. This CDR3 has 23 residues. The CDR3 DNA sequence: TGTGCTAGTGTCCACCCATTAGTCCCGATAATACTGATCGACAGGGGGGCATCCTACGAGCAGTACTTC. It is translated as CASVHPLVPIILIDRGASYEQYF.

J is TRBJ2-2 and V is TRBV7-2; 9 bases are a match to TRBD1. The germline gives CDR1 SGHTA, CDR2 FQGNSA. V trimming: 1 base; J trimming: 4 bases; junction bases outside the gene matches: 1. The CDR3 runs to 15 residues. The CDR3 protein is CASSLGDRVTGELFF. The DNA for the CDR3 is TGTGCCAGCAGCTTAGGGGACAGGGTCACCGGGGAGCTGTTTTTT.

The rearrangement links TRBV29-1 to TRBJ2-1; possibly TRBD1 for D (6 bases). Trimming stripped 4 bases from V and 5 bases from J, with 18 bases between. The CDR3 length is 15 residues. Germline values: CDR1 SQVTM, CDR2 ANQGSEA. DNA for the CDR3: TGCAGCGTTGGTGCGGCAGGGGTTTATCACAATGAGCAGTTCTTC. It yields the protein CSVGAAGVYHNEQFF.

This chain connects TRBV10-3 to TRBJ2-2, with TRBD1 matching 8 bases. Unmatched junction bases numbered 1, after V lost 0 bases and J lost 1 base. CDR1 ENHRY and CDR2 SYGVKD come from the germline V gene. The CDR3 covers 16 residues. The CDR3 DNA reads as TGTGCCATCAGTGAGTCCGGGACAGGGAACACCGGGGAGCTGTTTTTT. This codes for CAISESGTGNTGELFF.

In its sample, this clone was seen once. The V call is TRBV5-1, the J call TRBJ2-1; D may be TRBD1 (5 bases). Trimming removed 0 bases at V and 4 bases at J, with 8 bases between. The CDR3 is made up of 14 amino acids. Germline CDR1 is SGHRS and CDR2 is YFSETQ. The CDR3, as DNA: TGCGCCAGCAGCTTGGACGACAGATACAATGAGCAGTTCTTC. It translates to CASSLDDRYNEQFF.